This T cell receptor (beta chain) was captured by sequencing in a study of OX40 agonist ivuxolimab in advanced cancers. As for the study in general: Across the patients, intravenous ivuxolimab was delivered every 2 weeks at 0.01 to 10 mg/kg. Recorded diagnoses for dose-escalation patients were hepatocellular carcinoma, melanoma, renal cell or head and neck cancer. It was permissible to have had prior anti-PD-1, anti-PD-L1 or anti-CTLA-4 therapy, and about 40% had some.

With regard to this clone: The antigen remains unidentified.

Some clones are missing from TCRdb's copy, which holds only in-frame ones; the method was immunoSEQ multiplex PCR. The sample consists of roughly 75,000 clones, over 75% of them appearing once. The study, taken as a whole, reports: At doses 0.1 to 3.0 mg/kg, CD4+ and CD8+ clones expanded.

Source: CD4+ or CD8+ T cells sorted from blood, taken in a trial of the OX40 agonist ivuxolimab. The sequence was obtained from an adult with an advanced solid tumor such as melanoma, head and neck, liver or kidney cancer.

The CDR3 sequence is CASTSGRGPNEKLFF. CDR3 nucleotide sequence: TGTGCCAGCACGTCAGGGAGGGGGCCTAATGAAAAACTGTTTTTT. The J gene is TRBJ1-4, the V gene TRBV2; 7 positions match TRBD1. The CDR3 runs to 15 residues. The junction had 8 bases not matched to a gene; V was cut back by 7 bases and J by 3 bases. From germline, CDR1 is SNHLY and CDR2 FYNNEI.